The clone carrying this TCR beta chain has only a few counts. The antigen remains undetermined. The sample is drawn from a study of CD8+CD57+ T cells in acquired aplastic anemia. Study context: Healthy donors averaged roughly 11 million reads for CD4+ cells. Study conclusions and caveats: A set of more than 25 CD8+ CDR3 sequences was shared between patients and controls, and these sequences appeared highly expressed in patients. Statistical testing detected no significant gap in CD8+ Simpson's diversity between patients and controls.

Template material for TCR beta VDJ and CDR3 profiling consisted of genomic DNA. TCRdb redid the calling of the reads with MiXCR, one entry per CDR3 protein. The table lists some 200,000 distinct CDR3 sequences, about a third of them singletons, with 1.1% in the top ten. The sequence was collected from a human donor in good health, serving as a control. Source material: sorted CD4+, CD8+, or CD8+CD57+ T cells (not recorded which) from PBMCs.

The CDR3 DNA reads as TGTGCCAGCAGTTACGGTGGGACAGGAGTAGTAGTGAAAGCTTTCTTT. Protein sequence: CASSYGGTGVVVKAFF. The chain uses TRBV6-5 and TRBJ1-1, with TRBD1 matching 8 bases. CDR3 size: 16 residues. CDR1 is MNHEY, CDR2 SVGAGI, per germline. The junction had 14 bases not matched to a gene; V was cut back by 2 bases and J by 9 bases.